Sequencing of this T cell receptor (beta chain) was carried out in a study of CD8+CD57+ T cells in acquired aplastic anemia. Study at large: Isolated CD4+ and CD8+ cells, once sorted, yielded DNA averaging about 3.4 ug. CD4+ reads averaged about 9.9 million in healthy donors.

This CDR3 is 16 amino acids long. Trimming at V came to 3 bases and at J to 1 base, leaving 5 bases not matched to a gene. Germline V gene sequence: CDR1 LNHDA, CDR2 SQIVND (reference sequence). This clonotype has ten or more counts. What it recognizes is unknown. Genomic DNA, the template, was used for profiling of the TCR beta VDJ and CDR3. TCRdb re-called the reads with MiXCR, one entry per CDR3 protein. The sample shows approximately 160,000 distinct CDR3 sequences, 35% to 55% of them seen only once. General observations from the study: Researchers reported that CD8+ Simpson's diversity was not significantly different in patients versus controls.

The V gene is TRBV19, the J gene TRBJ2-1, with 8 bases that match TRBD2. This receptor was obtained from a human donor in good health. Sequenced input: sorted CD4+, CD8+, or CD8+CD57+ T cells (not recorded which) from PBMCs. This CDR3 is CASSILGGGSYNEQFF. The CDR3 nucleotides are TGTGCCAGTAGTATTCTCGGGGGGGGGTCCTACAATGAGCAGTTCTTC. The full variable domain, its missing parts supplied by reference TRBV19 and TRBJ2-1, is DGGITQSPKYLFRKEGQNVTLSCEQNLNHDAMYWYRQDPGQGLRLIYYSQIVNDFQKGDIAEGYSVSREKKESFPLTVTSAQKNPTAFYLCASSILGGGSYNEQFFGPGTRLTVL.